The 19 T cell receptor beta chains reported below all come from one sample, sequenced in a study of shared clonotypes between healthy human individuals. Data came from immunoSEQ multiplex PCR; TCRdb stores just in-frame clones and leaves some out. The profile shows 2 million to 3 million clones, 80% to 95% of them singletons. The sequenced sample consisted of naive CD4+ T cells from PBMCs. As for subset: CD45RA+ positively selected. These receptors were collected from a man in his late teens or twenties in good health. Some clones in this sample may be carry-over from other donors' samples.

The chain carries TRBV28 and TRBJ2-1; D remains unclear. Germline lookup yields CDR1 MDHEN and CDR2 SYDVKM. The CDR3 is 13 residues long. Trimming took 5 bases from V and 9 from J, leaving 14 bases between them. This chain's CDR3 is CASSPPNRIEQFF. In DNA form, the CDR3 reads TGTGCCAGCAGTCCGCCCAACCGAATTGAGCAGTTCTTC.

V is TRBV21-1 and J is TRBJ2-7; the table assigns TRBD2, which was not confirmed against the DNA. TRBV21-1 is labeled a pseudogene. This CDR3 has 14 amino acids. The CDR3 DNA reads as TGTGCCAGCCCCCGGGAGGGGCCCAACTACGAGCAGTACTTC. Its protein product is CASPREGPNYEQYF.

The chain carries TRBV19 and TRBJ1-5; D is ambiguous. V lost 4 bases and J lost 2, with 15 bases in between. Germline V gene lookup returns CDR1 LNHDA and CDR2 SQIVND (reference sequence). The CDR3 runs 16 residues. The DNA for the CDR3 is TGTGCCAGTAGTACCCTTGACGGAGTGGGCAATCAGCCCCAGCATTTT. This codes for CASSTLDGVGNQPQHF.

The chain recombines TRBV18 with TRBJ1-1; D is unclear. CDR1 and CDR2 (germline): KGHSH, LQKENI. Trimming cost V 8 bases and J 3 bases, with 13 bases left between them. This CDR3 is built from 13 residues. The CDR3 DNA follows: TGTGCCAGCACGACAACCCCCGACACTGAAGCTTTCTTT. The encoded protein is CASTTTPDTEAFF.

This chain uses TRBV28 with TRBJ1-1, with 8 bases matching TRBD1. CDR3 length: 15 residues. Germline V gives CDR1 MDHEN, CDR2 SYDVKM. After removal of 4 bases from V and 1 base from J, the junction contained 5 bases not matched to a gene. This chain's CDR3 is CASSSGGWGNTEAFF. The CDR3 bases are TGTGCCAGCAGTTCAGGGGGCTGGGGGAACACTGAAGCTTTCTTT.

The chain employs TRBV4-3 and TRBJ2-2, with D perhaps matching TRBD1 or TRBD2 (6 bases each). CDR1 LGHNA and CDR2 YSLEER come from the germline V gene. CDR3 length: 15 amino acids. The ends were cut back, 6 bases at V and 0 bases at J, with 11 bases in the middle. For the CDR3, the DNA is TGCGCCAGCAGTAAGGGGGGCTCGAACACCGGGGAGCTGTTTTTT. Translation gives CASSKGGSNTGELFF.

V and J are TRBV27 and TRBJ2-2, with 7 nucleotides matching TRBD1. V lost 5 bases to trimming and J lost 6 bases; unmatched junction nucleotides: 6. The CDR3 contains 14 residues. Looked up from germline, CDR1 is MNHEY and CDR2 is SMNVEV (reference sequence). CDR3 region: CASSLYRGPGELFF. The CDR3 DNA is TGTGCCAGCAGTCTATACAGGGGCCCCGGGGAGCTGTTTTTT.

V usage is TRBV6-1 and J usage is TRBJ2-7; maybe TRBD2 (6 bases). This CDR3 has 15 amino acids. The germline V gene has CDR1 MNHNS and CDR2 SASEGT. V was clipped by 7 bases and J by 0 bases, with 16 bases between them. The CDR3 DNA is TGTGCCAGCACCCGCACGGAGGACTACTCCTACGAGCAGTACTTC. Residues: CASTRTEDYSYEQYF.

The chain employs TRBV6-6 and TRBJ1-3; the D gene is possibly TRBD1 (5 bases). Trimming removed 7 bases at V and 2 bases at J, with 12 bases between. Per the germline V gene, CDR1 is MNHNY and CDR2 is SVGAGI (reference sequence). This CDR3 region has 14 residues. The CDR3 loop is CASKSRVAGNTIYF. Written as DNA, the CDR3 is TGTGCCAGCAAAAGCAGGGTGGCTGGAAACACCATATATTTT.

The chain joins TRBV4-2 to TRBJ1-1; perhaps TRBD1 as D (6 bases). The CDR3 is 15 amino acids. Trimming left V 6 bases short and J 2 bases short, with 16 bases between. Germline CDR1 LGHNA, CDR2 YNFKEQ. The CDR3 is CASRHGQNLNTEAFF. The CDR3 coding sequence is TGTGCCAGCAGACACGGACAGAATCTTAACACTGAAGCTTTCTTT.

The chain carries TRBV19 and TRBJ2-5; D call uncertain. Germline V CDR1 and CDR2: LNHDA, SQIVND (reference sequence). This CDR3 has 13 amino acids. Trimming removed 1 base from V and 3 bases from J, with 6 bases in between. Written as DNA, the CDR3 is TGTGCCAGTAGTATAGTTGGGAAAGAGACCCAGTACTTC. It specifies CASSIVGKETQYF.

The V gene is TRBV10-2, the J gene TRBJ1-2; no firm D call. The CDR3 has 14 amino acids. Trimming took off 0 bases at V and 4 bases at J, with 9 bases between the two ends. The germline V gene encodes CDR1 WSHSY and CDR2 SAAADI. This CDR3 reads CASSESKDSYGYTF. The CDR3 bases are TGCGCCAGCAGTGAGTCTAAGGACTCCTATGGCTACACCTTC.

This chain joins TRBV28 and TRBJ2-5, with 8 bases matching TRBD2. The CDR3 extends over 17 amino acids. Germline CDR1 reads MDHEN; CDR2 reads SYDVKM. With 10 bases clipped from V and 7 bases from J, the junction kept 23 bases outside the gene matches. The CDR3 loop reads CATTTRLAGPPTGTQYF. For the CDR3, the DNA is TGTGCCACCACAACCCGCCTAGCGGGCCCCCCCACAGGGACCCAGTACTTC.

The chain uses TRBV28 and TRBJ2-5, with TRBD1 matching 9 bases. CDR1 MDHEN and CDR2 SYDVKM come from the germline V gene. The junction had 1 base not matched to a gene; V was cut back by 2 bases and J by 6 bases. The CDR3 totals 13 residues. Here the CDR3 DNA reads TGTGCCAGCAGTTTAGGACAGGGGAAGACCCAGTACTTC. This encodes CASSLGQGKTQYF.

This chain links TRBV4-1 with TRBJ2-3; unclear D gene. The length of the CDR3 is 14 residues. Trimming left V 4 bases short and J 5 bases short, with 13 bases between. Per germline, CDR1 MGHRA and CDR2 YSYEKL. CDR3 protein: CASSLDLFKDTQYF. The CDR3 DNA reads as TGCGCCAGCAGCCTCGATCTGTTTAAAGATACGCAGTATTTT.

This chain uses TRBV29-1 with TRBJ2-7, with D perhaps assigned TRBD1 or TRBD2 (5 bases each). CDR3 length: 13 amino acids. Germline V gives CDR1 SQVTM, CDR2 ANQGSEA. The V gene lost 6 bases and the J gene lost 9 bases, with 21 bases spanning the gap. Written as DNA, the CDR3 is TGCAGCGTATCGGGGCCCTTGGAGTTGCGGCAGTACTTC. The encoded protein is CSVSGPLELRQYF.

The rearrangement uses TRBV25-1 and TRBJ1-3; TRBD1 agrees at 8 bases. Germline values: CDR1 MGHDK, CDR2 SYGVNS. J was trimmed by 3 bases and V by 4 bases; bases with no gene match: 5. The CDR3 contains 15 residues. As DNA, the CDR3 is TGTGCCAGCAGTGGGGACAGGAGTCGTGGAAACACCATATATTTT. This translates into CASSGDRSRGNTIYF.

The chain combines TRBV7-3 with TRBJ1-2; no clear D gene. This CDR3 region has 13 residues. The V and J ends lost 0 bases and 4 bases respectively, with 6 bases between them. Germline lookup yields CDR1 SGHTA and CDR2 FQGTGA. The chain's CDR3 is CASSLTGSYGYTF. The DNA of the CDR3 is TGTGCCAGCAGCTTAACAGGAAGCTATGGCTACACCTTC. The variable domain in full, completed from reference TRBV7-3 and TRBJ1-2, reads GAGVSQTPSNKVTEKGKYVELRCDPISGHTALYWYRQSLGQGPEFLIYFQGTGAADDSGLPNDRFFAVRPEGSVSTLKIQRTERGDSAVYLCASSLTGSYGYTFGSGTRLTVV.

Turning to this clone: This CDR3 is also generated by other DNA sequences in the sample. This chain connects TRBV28 to TRBJ1-2, with D unclear. Trimming left V 5 bases short and J 1 base short, with 8 bases between. From germline, CDR1 is MDHEN and CDR2 SYDVKM. The CDR3 length is 13 residues. The CDR3 sequence: CASSLRSNYGYTF. The CDR3 DNA reads TGTGCCAGCAGTCTAAGGAGTAACTATGGCTACACCTTC.